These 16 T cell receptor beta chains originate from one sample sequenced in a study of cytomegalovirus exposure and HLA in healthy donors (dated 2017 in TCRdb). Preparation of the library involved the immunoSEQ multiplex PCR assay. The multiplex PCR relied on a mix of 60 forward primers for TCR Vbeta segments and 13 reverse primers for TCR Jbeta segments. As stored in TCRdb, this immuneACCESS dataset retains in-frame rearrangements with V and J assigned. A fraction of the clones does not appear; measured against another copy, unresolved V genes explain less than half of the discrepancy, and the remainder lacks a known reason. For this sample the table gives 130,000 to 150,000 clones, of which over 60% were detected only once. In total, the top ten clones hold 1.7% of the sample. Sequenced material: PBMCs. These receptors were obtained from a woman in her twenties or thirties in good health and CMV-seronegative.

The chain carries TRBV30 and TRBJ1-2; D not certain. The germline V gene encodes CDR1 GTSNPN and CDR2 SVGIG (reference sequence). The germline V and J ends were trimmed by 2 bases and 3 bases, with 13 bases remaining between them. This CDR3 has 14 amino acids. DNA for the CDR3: TGTGCCTGGAGTAAGAGGAGCACACACTATGGCTACACCTTC. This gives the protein CAWSKRSTHYGYTF.

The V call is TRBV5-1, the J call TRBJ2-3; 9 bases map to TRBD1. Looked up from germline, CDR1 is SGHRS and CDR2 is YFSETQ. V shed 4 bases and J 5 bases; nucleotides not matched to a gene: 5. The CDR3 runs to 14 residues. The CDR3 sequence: CASSTGTGRDTQYF. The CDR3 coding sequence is TGCGCCAGCAGCACCGGGACAGGGCGAGATACGCAGTATTTT.

In DNA, the CDR3 is TGTGCCAGTAGTCGACAGACTGCCTATGGCTACACCTTC. It yields the protein CASSRQTAYGYTF. This chain uses TRBV19 with TRBJ1-2, with a weak D call TRBD1 (5 bases). V was shortened by 5 bases and J by 4 bases, with 11 bases between the two germline ends. Per germline, CDR1 LNHDA and CDR2 SQIVND (reference sequence). This CDR3 spans 13 amino acids.

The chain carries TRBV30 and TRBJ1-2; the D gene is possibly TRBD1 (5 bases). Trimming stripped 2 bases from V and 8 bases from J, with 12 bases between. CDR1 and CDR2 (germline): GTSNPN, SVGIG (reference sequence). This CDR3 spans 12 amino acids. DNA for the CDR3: TGTGCCTGGAGTACGGGGGGGAGAGGCTACACCTTC. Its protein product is CAWSTGGRGYTF.

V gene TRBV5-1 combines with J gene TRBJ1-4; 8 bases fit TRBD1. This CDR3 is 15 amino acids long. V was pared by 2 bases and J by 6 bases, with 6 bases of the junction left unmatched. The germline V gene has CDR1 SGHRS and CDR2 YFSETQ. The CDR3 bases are TGCGCCAGCAGCTTAGACAGGGGCAACGATGAAAAACTGTTTTTT. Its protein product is CASSLDRGNDEKLFF.

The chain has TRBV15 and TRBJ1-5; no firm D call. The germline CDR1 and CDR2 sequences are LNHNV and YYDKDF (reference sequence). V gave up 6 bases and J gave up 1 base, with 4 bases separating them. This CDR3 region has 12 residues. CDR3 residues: CATRESNQPQHF. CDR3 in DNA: TGTGCCACCAGAGAGAGCAATCAGCCCCAGCATTTT.

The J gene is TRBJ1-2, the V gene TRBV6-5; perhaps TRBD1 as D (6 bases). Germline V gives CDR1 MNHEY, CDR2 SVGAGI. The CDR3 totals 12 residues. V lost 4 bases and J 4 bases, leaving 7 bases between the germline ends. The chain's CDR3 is CASSLDSYGYTF. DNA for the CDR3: TGTGCCAGCAGTTTGGACAGCTATGGCTACACCTTC.

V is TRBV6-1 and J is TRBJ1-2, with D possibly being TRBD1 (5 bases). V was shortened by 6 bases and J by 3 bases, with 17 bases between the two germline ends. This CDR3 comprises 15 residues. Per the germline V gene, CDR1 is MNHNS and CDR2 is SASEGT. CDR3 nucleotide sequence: TGTGCCAGCAGCAATACAGGACGGCGAGACTATGGCTACACCTTC. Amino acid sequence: CASSNTGRRDYGYTF.

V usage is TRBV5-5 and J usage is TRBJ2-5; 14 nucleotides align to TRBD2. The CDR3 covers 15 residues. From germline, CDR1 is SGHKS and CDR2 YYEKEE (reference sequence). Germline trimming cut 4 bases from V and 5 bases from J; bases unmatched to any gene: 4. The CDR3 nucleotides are TGTGCCAGCAGCATGGGACTAGCGGGGGCTGAGACCCAGTACTTC. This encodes CASSMGLAGAETQYF. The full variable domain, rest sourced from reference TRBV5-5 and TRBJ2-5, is DAGVTQSPTHLIKTRGQQVTLRCSPISGHKSVSWYQQVLGQGPQFIFQYYEKEERGRGNFPDRFSARQFPNYSSELNVNALLLGDSALYLCASSMGLAGAETQYFGPGTRLLVL.

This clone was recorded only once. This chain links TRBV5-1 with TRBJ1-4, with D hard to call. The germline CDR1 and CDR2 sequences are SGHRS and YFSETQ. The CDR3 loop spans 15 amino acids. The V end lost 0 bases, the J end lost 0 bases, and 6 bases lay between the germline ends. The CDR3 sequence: CASSLGPSTNEKLFF. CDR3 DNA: TGCGCCAGCAGCTTGGGGCCCTCAACTAATGAAAAACTGTTTTTT.

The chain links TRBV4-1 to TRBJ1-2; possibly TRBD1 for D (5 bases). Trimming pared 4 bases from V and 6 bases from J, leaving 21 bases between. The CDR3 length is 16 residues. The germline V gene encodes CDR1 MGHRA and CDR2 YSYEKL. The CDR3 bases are TGCGCCAGCAGCCGCACTCAGACAGATACCCTGGATGGCTACACCTTC. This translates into CASSRTQTDTLDGYTF.

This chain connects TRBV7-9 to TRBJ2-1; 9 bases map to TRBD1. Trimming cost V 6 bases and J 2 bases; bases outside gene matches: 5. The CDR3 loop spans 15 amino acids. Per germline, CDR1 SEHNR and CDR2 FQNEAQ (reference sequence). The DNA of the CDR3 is TGTGCCAGCAGTCAGGACAGGGGCACCTACAATGAGCAGTTCTTC. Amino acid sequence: CASSQDRGTYNEQFF.

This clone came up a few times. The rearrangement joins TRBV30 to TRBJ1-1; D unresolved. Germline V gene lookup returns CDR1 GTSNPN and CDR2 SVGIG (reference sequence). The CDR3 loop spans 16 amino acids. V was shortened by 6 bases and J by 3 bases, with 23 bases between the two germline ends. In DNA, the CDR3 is TGTGCCTGTCACGTTCATATAGCCCCTTCCTACACTGAAGCTTTCTTT. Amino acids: CACHVHIAPSYTEAFF.

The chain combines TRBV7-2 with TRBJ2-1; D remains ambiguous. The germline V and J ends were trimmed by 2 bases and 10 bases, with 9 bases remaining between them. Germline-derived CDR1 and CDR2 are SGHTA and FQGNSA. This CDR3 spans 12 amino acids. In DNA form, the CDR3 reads TGTGCCAGCAGCTTAACGCGCGAGGAGCAGTTCTTC. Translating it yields CASSLTREEQFF.

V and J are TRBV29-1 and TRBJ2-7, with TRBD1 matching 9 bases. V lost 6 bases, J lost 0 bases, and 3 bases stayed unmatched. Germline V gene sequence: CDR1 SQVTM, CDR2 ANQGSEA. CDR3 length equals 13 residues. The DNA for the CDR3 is TGCAGCGTGGGACAGGGCCTCTCCTACGAGCAGTACTTC. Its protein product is CSVGQGLSYEQYF.

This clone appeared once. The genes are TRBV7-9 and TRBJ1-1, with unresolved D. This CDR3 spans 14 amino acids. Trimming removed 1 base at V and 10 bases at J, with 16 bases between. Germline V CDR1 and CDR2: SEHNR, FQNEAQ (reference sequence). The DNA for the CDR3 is TGTGCCAGCAGCTTAGTGGATATTGGGAGTGCAGCTTTCTTT. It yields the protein CASSLVDIGSAAFF.